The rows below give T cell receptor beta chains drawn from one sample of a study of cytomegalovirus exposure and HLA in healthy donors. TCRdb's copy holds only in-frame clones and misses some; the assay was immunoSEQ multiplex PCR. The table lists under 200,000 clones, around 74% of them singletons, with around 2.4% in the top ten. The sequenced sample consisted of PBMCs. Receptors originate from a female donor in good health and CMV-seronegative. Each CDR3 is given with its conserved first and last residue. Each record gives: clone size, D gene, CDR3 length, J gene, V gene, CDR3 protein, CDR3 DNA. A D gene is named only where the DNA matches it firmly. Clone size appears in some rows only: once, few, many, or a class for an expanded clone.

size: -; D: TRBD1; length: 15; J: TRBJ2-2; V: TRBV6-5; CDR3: CASSYRQGRSGELFF; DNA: TGTGCCAGCAGTTATCGACAGGGGAGGTCCGGGGAGCTGTTTTTT
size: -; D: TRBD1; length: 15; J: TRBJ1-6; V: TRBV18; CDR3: CASSPATGGESPLHF; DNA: TGTGCCAGCTCACCGGCGACAGGGGGCGAATCACCCCTCCACTTT
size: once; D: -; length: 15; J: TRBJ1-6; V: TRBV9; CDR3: CASSVRGSYNSPLHF; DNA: TGTGCCAGCAGCGTACGGGGGTCCTATAATTCACCCCTCCACTTT
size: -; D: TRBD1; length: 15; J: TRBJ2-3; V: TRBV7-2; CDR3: CASSGGQGATDTQYF; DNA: TGTGCCAGCAGCGGAGGACAGGGGGCGACAGATACGCAGTATTTT
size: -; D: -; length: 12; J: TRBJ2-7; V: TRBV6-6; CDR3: CASTGGDREQYF; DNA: TGTGCCAGCACAGGCGGGGACCGCGAGCAGTACTTC
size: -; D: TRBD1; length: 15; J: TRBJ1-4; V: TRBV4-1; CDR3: CASSQPGQTNEKLFF; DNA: TGCGCCAGCAGCCAGCCGGGACAGACTAATGAAAAACTGTTTTTT
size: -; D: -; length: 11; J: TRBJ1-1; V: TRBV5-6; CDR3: CASSDRQSAFF; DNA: TGTGCCAGCAGCGATAGACAGTCGGCTTTCTTT
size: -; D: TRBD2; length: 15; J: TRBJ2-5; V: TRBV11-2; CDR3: CASSTGGSYQETQYF; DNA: TGTGCCAGCAGTACGGGGGGATCGTACCAAGAGACCCAGTACTTC
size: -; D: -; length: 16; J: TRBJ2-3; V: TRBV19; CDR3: CASSIEQGGVTDTQYF; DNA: TGTGCCAGTAGTATTGAACAGGGAGGGGTGACAGATACGCAGTATTTT
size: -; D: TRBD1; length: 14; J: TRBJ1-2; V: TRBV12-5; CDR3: CASGLTTGDYGYTF; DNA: TGTGCTAGTGGTTTGACGACAGGGGATTATGGCTACACCTTC
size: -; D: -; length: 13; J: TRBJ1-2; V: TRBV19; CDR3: CASSIEEFYGYTF; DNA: TGTGCCAGTAGTATAGAGGAGTTCTATGGCTACACCTTC
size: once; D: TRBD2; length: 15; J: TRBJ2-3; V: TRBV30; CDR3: CAWTATGLETDTQYF; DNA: TGTGCCTGGACCGCCACGGGACTAGAGACAGATACGCAGTATTTT
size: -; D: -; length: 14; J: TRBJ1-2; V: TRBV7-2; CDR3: CASSRSTGPYSYTF; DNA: TGTGCCAGCAGCAGATCGACAGGCCCCTATAGCTACACCTTC
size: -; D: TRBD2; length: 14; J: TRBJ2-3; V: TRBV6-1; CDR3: CASDPGLATDTQYF; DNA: TGTGCCAGCGACCCGGGACTAGCCACAGATACGCAGTATTTT
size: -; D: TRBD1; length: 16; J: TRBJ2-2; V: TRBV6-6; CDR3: CASSPGGQGNTGELFF; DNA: TGTGCCAGCAGTCCAGGGGGACAGGGGAACACCGGGGAGCTGTTTTTT
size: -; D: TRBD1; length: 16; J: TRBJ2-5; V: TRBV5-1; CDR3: CASSQPTGADGETQYF; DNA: TGCGCCAGCAGCCAACCGACAGGGGCTGACGGAGAGACCCAGTACTTC
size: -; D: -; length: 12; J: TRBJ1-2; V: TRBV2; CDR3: CAGHRVNYGYTF; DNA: TGTGCCGGCCACAGGGTTAACTATGGCTACACCTTC
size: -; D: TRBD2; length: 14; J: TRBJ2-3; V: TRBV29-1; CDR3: CSVGPAGGRGTQYF; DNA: TGCAGCGTTGGTCCGGCGGGAGGGCGGGGAACGCAGTATTTT
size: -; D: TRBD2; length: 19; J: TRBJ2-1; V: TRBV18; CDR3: CASSPRRLAGGSSYNEQFF; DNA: TGTGCCAGCTCACCCCGACGACTAGCGGGAGGGAGCTCCTACAATGAGCAGTTCTTC